This T cell receptor (beta chain) was profiled in a study of blood T cell repertoires in COVID-19. Study summary: From the United States, Italy and Spain came samples of acute and convalescent COVID-19. PBMCs, B-cell-depleted T cells, or T cells provided the cDNA or gDNA that made up the material.

Per the original methods: Estimated nucleated cell counts came from reference gene primer amplification. The repertoire was sequenced with immunoSEQ multiplex PCR; TCRdb's copy has only in-frame clones and lacks some. V and J calls and clone size come straight from that table; D and trimming were deduced from the DNA. There are about 100,000 clones in the sample; about 88% occur only once, and approximately 7% lies in the top ten. The CDR3 runs 12 residues. Germline-derived CDR1 and CDR2 are KGHSH and LQKENI. The V and J ends lost 2 bases and 3 bases respectively, with 3 bases between them. This clonotype was sampled from a young man in a cohort sampled during active COVID-19. The sample was peripheral blood. The V and J genes are TRBV18 and TRBJ2-3; D ambiguous. DNA of the CDR3: TGTGCCAGCTCACCAACTACAGATACGCAGTATTTT. Protein sequence: CASSPTTDTQYF.